This TCR beta chain was sequenced for a study of cytomegalovirus exposure and HLA in healthy donors. The wider study: Around 87 million unique TCRs, all from HLA-typed donors, were included in an early release of the data. General study results and limits: A prior analysis recorded that most TCR beta V segments were productive about 90% or about 30% of the time.

The PCR employed 60 Vbeta primers together with 13 Jbeta primers. Profiling relied on immunoSEQ multiplex PCR, and the TCRdb table lists in-frame clones only, not all of them. The sample has 110,000 to 150,000 clones; about three quarters are singletons. Regarding this clone: The target antigen is unknown.

The source is a male donor in good health and CMV-seropositive. The sequenced sample consisted of PBMCs.

The CDR3: CASSQESTGLGTEAFF. Written as DNA, the CDR3 is TGCGCCAGCAGCCAAGAGAGTACAGGGCTAGGCACTGAAGCTTTCTTT. The chain recombines TRBV4-3 with TRBJ1-1, with D possibly being TRBD1 (6 bases). The CDR3 is made up of 16 amino acids. Per germline, CDR1 LGHNA and CDR2 YSLEER. Trimming took 0 bases from V and 4 from J, leaving 15 bases between them.